This TCR beta chain was sequenced for a study of T cells after yellow fever vaccination (dated by TCRdb to between 2018 and 2021). The study in broad terms: The SMART-Seq v4 Ultra Low Input RNA kit was used to prepare libraries from fractions with low cell numbers. Bulk PBMC replicates and cell subsets were isolated from blood drawn at multiple timepoints before and after both primary and secondary immunization. Two healthy male donors, one aged 18 to 30 and one aged 30 to 40 years, made up the cohort. To follow T-cell clones before and after both primary and booster YFV17D yellow fever vaccination, bulk TCR alpha and beta repertoires underwent longitudinal sequencing. General findings and caveats noted by the study authors: Compared with the primary T-cell response, the secondary T-cell response was weaker but faster, peaking on day 5 rather than day 15. Only a couple of donors were included in the study, so the extent to which the findings can be generalized is limited. After the booster, most of the clones that had expanded following primary vaccination were detected again (just under 97% of CD4 and 88% of CD8), which suggests that memory was broadly maintained. FACS-sorted repertoires could contain abundant contaminating clonotypes from the bulk population, so computational filtering was required. A small fraction of clonotypes appeared in both the CD4 and CD8 compartments, likely as a result of convergent recombination.

TCR cDNA was synthesized by 5'RACE template switching, which introduced a universal primer site and unique molecular identifiers. cDNA synthesis was primed from both the TCR alpha and TCR beta constant segments. Libraries were amplified in two PCR steps, with sample barcodes and sequencing adapters added in the second step. Libraries were sequenced on Illumina HiSeq 2500 (2x100 bp) or NovaSeq (2x150 bp). The paper's processing steps were these. MIGEC handled demultiplexing of reads and collapsing into UMI consensus sequences, while MiXCR performed V(D)J alignment. Clonotypes responding to the vaccine were identified with edgeR on replicate PBMC samples, with the criteria of FDR below 0.01 and a log2 fold change above 5 up to day 15. CD4 or CD8 identity was assigned to each bulk clonotype according to whether the clonotype was present at higher abundance in the sequenced CD4 repertoire or the sequenced CD8 repertoire. TCRdb reanalyzed the raw reads on its own, using fastp at Q25 for trimming and MiXCR for clone calling, and kept in-frame beta chains. Each entry merges the rows of one CDR3 protein and shows their most common DNA and genes. TCRdb, rather than the study authors, made the V and J calls. In all, the sample holds roughly 520,000 distinct CDR3 sequences, and 20% to 25% of those were seen once. The ten largest account for 15% to 20% of the sample.

The CDR3 numbers 16 residues from cysteine through phenylalanine. Only CDR3 DNA is held: 48 bases, read in frame from base 1. CDR1 and CDR2 are read off the germline V gene (reference sequence) as LNHDA and SQIVND. V loses 5 bases at its end and J loses 9 bases; junction bases beyond the gene matches: 14. Comment on this clonotype: Its antigen is not yet known. Within one base of it there is no much larger clone, and no base qualities were kept.

The meaning of the sample's treatment or condition label: live attenuated yellow fever vaccine strain. Two biological replicates of bulk PBMCs were collected at each blood-draw timepoint. A standard Ficoll-Paque protocol was used to isolate PBMCs from peripheral blood. TriZol was used to extract RNA from bulk PBMCs, from CD4 and CD8 fractions, and from dextramer-positive and dextramer-negative fractions. This sequence was found in a man younger than 35 who received the YFV17D yellow fever vaccine. Here the sequenced sample was PBMCs, taken approximately 22 days after the first yellow fever vaccination. This chain joins TRBV19 to TRBJ2-2, with TRBD2 identical over 8 junction bases. The CDR3 loop reads CASSVPTGGRMRELFF. The nucleotides are TGTGCCAGTAGTGTCCCTACGGGGGGGCGAATGAGGGAGCTGTTTTTT.